Below are 12 T cell receptor beta chains sequenced from a single sample in a study of blood T cell repertoires in COVID-19 (TCRdb year 2020). The library relied on the immunoSEQ multiplex PCR assay. The clones in this table, taken by TCRdb from immuneACCESS, are in-frame only. Not every clone is retained; where verified, under half of the shortfall comes from an unresolved V gene, and the cause of the rest is unknown. Within this sample are 150,000 or so clones, with more than 80% of them counted one time only. The biggest ten clones account for roughly an eighth of the sample. Specimen: peripheral blood. The origin of the receptors is a man younger than 30 with COVID-19, enrolled during active disease.

This clone occurred a few times. The V and J genes are TRBV9 and TRBJ2-7; a weak D match, TRBD1 (6 bases). V was trimmed by 4 bases and J by 3 bases, leaving 17 bases between them. The CDR3 runs to 15 residues. From germline, CDR1 is SGDLS and CDR2 YYNGEE. CDR3 coding DNA: TGTGCCAGCAGCTCCCAACGGGACAAGCACTACGAGCAGTACTTC. Translating it yields CASSSQRDKHYEQYF.

Concerning this clone: Other DNA sequences in the same sample also yield this CDR3. The chain uses TRBV9 and TRBJ2-3, with 10 bases aligning to TRBD2. The ends lost 4 bases at V and 0 bases at J; junction bases unmatched: 5. Germline V gene data show CDR1 as SGDLS and CDR2 as YYNGEE. CDR3 length: 16 amino acids. The CDR3 loop is CASSPRTSGSTDTQYF. In DNA form, the CDR3 reads TGTGCCAGCAGCCCGCGGACTAGCGGTAGCACAGATACGCAGTATTTT.

This chain uses TRBV19 with TRBJ1-1, with no clear D. CDR3 size: 14 residues. Germline CDR1 LNHDA, CDR2 SQIVND (reference sequence). The V end was cut by 6 bases, the J end by 0 bases, with 11 bases between. The CDR3 DNA is TGTGCCAGTAGCGTGAGAGTCTTGAACACTGAAGCTTTCTTT. This translates into CASSVRVLNTEAFF.

The V call is TRBV5-4, the J call TRBJ2-3, with D unclear. CDR1 and CDR2 from the germline V gene are SGHNT and YYREEE (reference sequence). The CDR3 extends over 15 amino acids. V shed 0 bases and J shed 4 bases, with 12 bases lying between them. The CDR3 DNA reads TGTGCCAGCAGCTTGGGACTTTTGGCGGCAGATACGCAGTATTTT. It translates to CASSLGLLAADTQYF.

The V and J genes are TRBV15 and TRBJ1-5; D might be TRBD1 (6 bases). In germline, CDR1 is LNHNV, CDR2 YYDKDF (reference sequence). V was pared by 1 base and J by 4 bases, with 8 bases between. This CDR3 comprises 14 residues. The CDR3, as DNA: TGTGCCACCAGCAGAGTGGGGGCAAATCAGCCCCAGCATTTT. This codes for CATSRVGANQPQHF.

J is TRBJ2-2 and V is TRBV6-4, with D possibly matching TRBD2 (5 bases). V was clipped by 0 bases and J by 8 bases, with 13 bases between them. The CDR3 is 15 amino acids. Germline V gene sequence: CDR1 MRHNA, CDR2 SNTAGT. The CDR3 here is CASSDSNSGSGELFF. The CDR3, as DNA: TGTGCCAGCAGTGACTCGAATTCGGGGTCGGGGGAGCTGTTTTTT.

The J gene is TRBJ2-6, the V gene TRBV21-1; the DNA was not compared with TRBD1, the D call given in the table. TRBV21-1 is shown as a pseudogene. CDR3 length: 16 amino acids. This chain's CDR3 is CASSRNRGAGANVLTF. CDR3 bases: TGTGCCAGCAGCAGGAACAGGGGAGCTGGGGCCAACGTCCTGACTTTC.

The rearrangement joins TRBV3-1 (or the pseudogene TRBV3-2) to TRBJ1-4; 10 bases are shared with TRBD1. Germline V gene data show CDR1 as LGHDT and CDR2 as YNNKEL (reference sequence). The CDR3 length is 16 residues. J was trimmed by 4 bases and V by 1 base; bases with no gene match: 3. The CDR3 DNA reads TGTGCCAGCAGCCAAGGACGGACAGGGGGTAATGAAAAACTGTTTTTT. This encodes CASSQGRTGGNEKLFF.

This chain connects TRBV4-2 to TRBJ2-2; 12 bases agree with TRBD1. Unmatched junction bases numbered 10, after V lost 0 bases and J lost 2 bases. Germline-derived CDR1 and CDR2 are LGHNA and YNFKEQ. This CDR3 comprises 20 residues. CDR3 nucleotide sequence: TGTGCCAGCAGCCAAGACCCCTATCCCGGGACAGGGGGCAACACCGGGGAGCTGTTTTTT. Translated, it gives CASSQDPYPGTGGNTGELFF.

This chain uses TRBV21-1 with TRBJ2-2; whether TRBD1, the table's D call, matches the DNA was not checked. TRBV21-1 is recorded as a pseudogene. The CDR3 has 14 residues. CDR3 sequence: CASSEGHLTGELFF. CDR3 bases: TGTGCCAGCAGCGAGGGACACCTCACCGGGGAGCTGTTTTTT.

The rearrangement uses TRBV24-1 and TRBJ1-2; TRBD1 might be the D (5 bases). V dropped 3 bases and J dropped 1 base, with 11 bases sitting between them. Germline V lookup: CDR1 KGHDR, CDR2 SFDVKD. This CDR3 has 15 amino acids. As DNA, the CDR3 is TGTGCCACCAGTGATCCGAGAGACAGTAACTATGGCTACACCTTC. Protein product: CATSDPRDSNYGYTF.

The DNA of the CDR3 is TGTGCCAGTAGCACTTCTCTCGACTACGAGCAGTACTTC. It yields the protein CASSTSLDYEQYF. This chain connects TRBV19 to TRBJ2-7; D is uncertain. Germline V gives CDR1 LNHDA, CDR2 SQIVND (reference sequence). With 6 bases removed from V and 3 bases from J, the gap between germline ends came to 12 bases. The CDR3 has 13 amino acids.